The rows below give T cell receptor beta chains drawn from one sample of a study of T cells in tuberculosis. Data came from immunoSEQ multiplex PCR; TCRdb stores just in-frame clones and leaves some out. This table holds tens of thousands of clones, roughly 94% found once. This specimen was PBMCs, taken at tuberculosis diagnosis. Receptors were obtained from an adult with tuberculosis. Some clones in this sample may be carry-over from other donors' samples. The conserved cysteine and the conserved F or W are not part of the CDR3 here. The listing skips clone size in some rows; elsewhere it reads once, few, many or a size class.

size	V	J	CDR3
.	TRBV7-7	TRBJ2-1	ASSLAYVILAGIREQF
.	TRBV18	TRBJ2-6	ASSPSTSGGAGANVLT
once	TRBV2	TRBJ2-1	ASNRETHNEQF
.	TRBV30	TRBJ1-6	AGRGIYNSPLH
.	TRBV19	TRBJ2-1	ASSILGLAGRNEQF
once	TRBV7-9	TRBJ1-1	ASSLGTGLPEAF
.	TRBV5-1	TRBJ2-1	ASSLGDRPWLEQF
.	TRBV7-7	TRBJ2-1	ASSLRSGAYNEQF
.	TRBV5-4	TRBJ2-3	ASSLPLARYPDTQY
medium-sized	TRBV6-1	TRBJ2-6	ASSEEGAGANVLT
.	TRBV5-6	TRBJ1-2	ASSLVGQGAGGYT
once	TRBV6-5	TRBJ2-1	ASQAGGAYNEQF
.	TRBV13	TRBJ2-1	ASKGAGSGENRNSYNEQF
.	TRBV6-5	TRBJ2-7	ASSYSIGQGIDEQY
once	TRBV7-8	TRBJ2-3	ASGDLSTDTQY
few	TRBV2	TRBJ1-3	ASRSGTTGNTIY
once	TRBV5-1	TRBJ2-7	ASSLLTSAYEQY
.	TRBV27	TRBJ1-1	ASSLGPHVKAF
.	TRBV7-6	TRBJ2-1	ASSLAGEVREQF
once	TRBV27	TRBJ2-1	ASNQGGGWTYNEQF
.	TRBV5-1	TRBJ2-2	ASSLAGAEIGELF
.	TRBV30	TRBJ2-7	AWAPGEGSEQY
.	TRBV4-1	TRBJ1-1	ASSHGTGLIGVNTEAF
once	TRBV29-1	TRBJ1-3	SANNPGQGHTIY
.	TRBV6-5	TRBJ1-6	ASSYSGPGLNLPLH
few	TRBV5-1	TRBJ1-1	ASSHGQNTEAF
.	TRBV30	TRBJ2-1	AWSVPGPGMKQF
few	TRBV9	TRBJ1-5	ASSVGSGNQPQH
few	TRBV5-1	TRBJ1-6	ASSSGQGESPLH
.	TRBV11-2	TRBJ1-2	ASSLAPDRLCT
.	TRBV10-3	TRBJ2-1	AIMASGGALDEQF
.	TRBV6-5	TRBJ1-2	ASSSGGGYT
.	TRBV18	TRBJ2-7	ASSQQGYEQY
.	TRBV5-4	TRBJ1-1	ASTDRNYLNTEAF
.	TRBV18	TRBJ2-7	ASSPPRTGSIDEQY
.	TRBV5-4	TRBJ2-7	ASSFGLAVEQY
few	TRBV27	TRBJ1-6	ASRVNRVGDSPLH
.	TRBV10-3	TRBJ1-1	AIRETLDRLNTEAF
.	TRBV5-6	TRBJ1-4	ASSLLGVEKLF
.	TRBV5-1	TRBJ2-3	ASSLAGLAGGTDTQY
.	TRBV5-1	TRBJ1-6	ASSLETGGSPLH
.	TRBV30	TRBJ2-3	AWDPPVPGTSGGRSTSTDTQY
.	TRBV11-2	TRBJ2-5	ASSYQASEETQY
.	TRBV6-5	TRBJ1-5	SLTGGNQPQH
.	TRBV5-1	TRBJ2-1	ASSLARHPAGDEQF
.	TRBV28	TRBJ2-7	ASSSAREQY
.	TRBV6-5	TRBJ2-7	ASSFPGQGGQY
.	TRBV4-2	TRBJ1-4	ASSHPGGTSL
.	TRBV6-1	TRBJ1-2	ASSAQQGAYGYT
.	TRBV4-1	TRBJ1-4	ASSRGTGGSIEANEKLF
.	TRBV7-9	TRBJ1-1	ASSLQGANTEAF
.	TRBV7-2	TRBJ1-4	ASSFGQGGEKLF
.	TRBV25-1	TRBJ2-2	ASSPQGGSNTGELF
.	TRBV5-1	TRBJ1-1	ASSLATGYTEAF
.	TRBV23-1	TRBJ2-7	ASCTTGNEQY
.	TRBV7-7	TRBJ2-1	ASSLGLAVDYNEQF
.	TRBV19	TRBJ1-1	ASSSRQGNTEAF
.	TRBV19	TRBJ1-1	ASSIQSGVTEAF